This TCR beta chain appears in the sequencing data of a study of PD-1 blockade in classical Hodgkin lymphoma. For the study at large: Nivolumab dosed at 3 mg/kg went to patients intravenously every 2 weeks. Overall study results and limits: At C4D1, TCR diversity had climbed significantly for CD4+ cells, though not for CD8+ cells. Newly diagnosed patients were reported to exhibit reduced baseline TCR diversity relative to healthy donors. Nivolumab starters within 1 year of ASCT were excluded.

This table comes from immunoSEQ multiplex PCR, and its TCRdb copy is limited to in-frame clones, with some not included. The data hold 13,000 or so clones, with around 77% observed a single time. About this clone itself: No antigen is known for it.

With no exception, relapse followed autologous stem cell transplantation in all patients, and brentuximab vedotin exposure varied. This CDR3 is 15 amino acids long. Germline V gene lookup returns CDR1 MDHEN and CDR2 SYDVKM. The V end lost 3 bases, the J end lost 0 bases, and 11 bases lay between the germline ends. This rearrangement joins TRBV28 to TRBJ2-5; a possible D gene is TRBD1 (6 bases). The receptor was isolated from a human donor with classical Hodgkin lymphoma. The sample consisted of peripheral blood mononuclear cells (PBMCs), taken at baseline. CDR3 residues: CASSFTQGYQETQYF. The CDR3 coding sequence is TGTGCCAGCAGTTTCACCCAGGGGTACCAAGAGACCCAGTACTTC. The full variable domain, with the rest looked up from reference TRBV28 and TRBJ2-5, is DVKVTQSSRYLVKRTGEKVFLECVQDMDHENMFWYRQDPGLGLRLIYFSYDVKMKEKGDIPEGYSVSREKKERFSLILESASTNQTSMYLCASSFTQGYQETQYFGPGTRLLVL.